Detailed here is one T cell receptor beta chain. Its antigen is not known. The source of the sample is a study of graft-versus-host responses after intestinal transplantation. Findings and caveats of the study: There was an association between peak levels of circulating GvH clones and early post-transplant HvG declines.

Trimming removed 7 bases at V and 5 bases at J, with 17 bases between. CDR1 and CDR2 (germline): MNHNY, SVGAGI (reference sequence). This CDR3 contains 14 residues. TCRdb's copy holds only in-frame clones and misses some; the assay was immunoSEQ multiplex PCR. The repertoire consists of over 80,000 clones, with roughly 91% occurring once and the leading ten covering 0.15% to 0.2%. Sequences were derived from unstimulated CD4+ T cells sorted from spleen or lymph node cells, sampled before transplant. This chain connects TRBV6-6 to TRBJ2-5; D perhaps matches TRBD2 (6 bases). This TCR was sampled from a human donor who was the organ donor for an intestinal transplant. CDR3: CASMSRESGETQYF. CDR3 DNA sequence: TGTGCCAGCATGAGCAGGGAGAGCGGGGAGACCCAGTACTTC.